This T cell receptor beta chain was obtained from a study of identical twins. TCRdb ran MiXCR on the 5' RACE reads and lists one entry per CDR3 protein. Among under 1 million distinct CDR3 sequences listed, roughly an eighth were seen once. This clonotype appeared a few times. This CDR3 spans 16 amino acids. V lost 1 base and J 7 bases, leaving 20 bases between the germline ends. Germline values: CDR1 DFQATT, CDR2 SNEGSKA (reference sequence). This sample also appeared in a second study, on yellow fever vaccine responses in identical twins.

The receptor was derived from a woman under 30 in good health. The sample consisted of PBMCs. The V and J genes are TRBV20-1 and TRBJ2-1, with D possibly matching TRBD1 (6 bases). The CDR3 bases are TGCAGTGCTAGAGCTATATCGTTACCTCAGGGGAATGAGCAGTTCTTC. Protein sequence: CSARAISLPQGNEQFF.